The 20 T cell receptor beta chains reported below all come from one sample, sequenced in a study of T cell responses to AZD1222 COVID-19 vaccine. Repertoires were generated with immunoSEQ multiplex PCR, while TCRdb's copy carries only in-frame clones and drops some. The sample includes more than 100,000 clones, around nine tenths of them seen just once. Source: peripheral blood, taken on day 0 of AZD1222 vaccination. Receptors were obtained from an adult in good health.

The rearrangement uses TRBV10-2 and TRBJ2-7; D not certain. CDR3 length: 12 amino acids. The germline V gene encodes CDR1 WSHSY and CDR2 SAAADI. Trimming took 6 bases from V and 6 from J, leaving 12 bases between them. In DNA, the CDR3 is TGCGCCAGCAGGGACCCCTCGTCCGAGCAGTACTTC. It specifies CASRDPSSEQYF.

CDR3 sequence (DNA): TGTGCCAGCAGTGAATTCGGAACAGACGTAGGAGAGCAGTACTTC. Translating it yields CASSEFGTDVGEQYF. The chain carries TRBV6-1 and TRBJ2-7; D unresolved. Deletions cut 2 bases from V and 7 bases from J, with 18 bases between. The CDR3 loop spans 15 amino acids. Germline-derived CDR1 and CDR2 are MNHNS and SASEGT.

J is TRBJ2-5 and V is TRBV21-1; TRBD2 was called by the table and not checked on the DNA. TRBV21-1 is reported as a pseudogene. This CDR3 region has 18 residues. CDR3 sequence: CASSKQTQGLAGFETQYF. CDR3 sequence (DNA): TGTGCCAGCAGCAAACAAACCCAGGGACTAGCGGGGTTCGAGACCCAGTACTTC.

The sample holds one count of this clone. The chain combines TRBV29-1 with TRBJ1-2; the D gene is possibly TRBD1 (6 bases). Germline values: CDR1 SQVTM, CDR2 ANQGSEA. V dropped 6 bases and J dropped 7 bases, with 18 bases sitting between them. This CDR3 has 13 residues. DNA of the CDR3: TGCAGCGTGGGGACCGGGGGGCCGGGTGGCTACACCTTC. Translation: CSVGTGGPGGYTF.

The count of this clone is one. The chain links TRBV7-9 to TRBJ1-6; D remains ambiguous. CDR3 length: 15 residues. Germline assignment: CDR1 SEHNR and CDR2 FQNEAQ (reference sequence). The germline V and J ends were trimmed by 2 bases and 6 bases, with 11 bases remaining between them. CDR3 sequence reads: CASSLREGINSPLHF. The CDR3 DNA follows: TGTGCCAGCAGCTTAAGGGAAGGGATTAATTCACCCCTCCACTTT. The full variable domain, rest sourced from reference TRBV7-9 and TRBJ1-6, is DTGVSQNPRHKITKRGQNVTFRCDPISEHNRLYWYRQTLGQGPEFLTYFQNEAQLEKSRLLSDRFSAERPKGSFSTLEIQRTEQGDSAMYLCASSLREGINSPLHFGNGTRLTVT.

The chain employs TRBV2 and TRBJ1-2, with D maybe TRBD1 (5 bases). The ends were cut back, 4 bases at V and 1 base at J, with 13 bases in the middle. The CDR3 is 15 residues long. CDR1 and CDR2 from the germline V gene are SNHLY and FYNNEI. In DNA form, the CDR3 reads TGTGCCAGCAGTGCGACAGAATCTTTTAACTATGGCTACACCTTC. Translated, it gives CASSATESFNYGYTF. Using reference TRBV2 and TRBJ1-2 for the parts outside the CDR3, the full variable domain is EPEVTQTPSHQVTQMGQEVILRCVPISNHLYFYWYRQILGQKVEFLVSFYNNEISEKSEIFDDQFSVERPDGSNFTLKIRSTKLEDSAMYFCASSATESFNYGYTFGSGTRLTVV.

The gene calls are TRBV5-4 and TRBJ1-5; 8 bases align to TRBD1. V trimming: 3 bases; J trimming: 6 bases; junction bases outside the gene matches: 8. In germline, CDR1 is SGHNT, CDR2 YYREEE (reference sequence). The CDR3 consists of 15 residues. Written as DNA, the CDR3 is TGTGCCAGCAGCTCGGCCGGGACAGGTACTCAGCCCCAGCATTTT. This gives the protein CASSSAGTGTQPQHF. The whole variable domain, filled in from reference TRBV5-4 and TRBJ1-5, reads ETGVTQSPTHLIKTRGQQVTLRCSSQSGHNTVSWYQQALGQGPQFIFQYYREEENGRGNFPPRFSGLQFPNYSSELNVNALELDDSALYLCASSSAGTGTQPQHFGDGTRLSIL.

The J gene is TRBJ2-7, the V gene TRBV5-1; either TRBD1 or TRBD2 may fit D (6 bases each). The CDR3 is 14 residues long. From germline, CDR1 is SGHRS and CDR2 YFSETQ. V shed 9 bases and J shed 3 bases, with 19 bases lying between them. Here the CDR3 reads CAITPGAPGYEQYF. CDR3 coding DNA: TGCGCCATCACCCCGGGGGCCCCGGGCTACGAGCAGTACTTC.

The V and J genes are TRBV3-1 (or the pseudogene TRBV3-2) and TRBJ1-5; D might be TRBD1 (6 bases). This CDR3 has 17 residues. Germline V lookup: CDR1 LGHDT, CDR2 YNNKEL (reference sequence). The ends were cut back, 1 base at V and 0 bases at J, with 13 bases in the middle. CDR3 nucleotide sequence: TGTGCCAGCAGCCAAGGAGGGGGGGGATATAGCAATCAGCCCCAGCATTTT. Its protein is CASSQGGGGYSNQPQHF.

V and J are TRBV5-1 and TRBJ2-3; 10 nucleotides align to TRBD2. Germline V gene data show CDR1 as SGHRS and CDR2 as YFSETQ. With 0 bases clipped from V and 6 bases from J, the junction kept 10 bases outside the gene matches. CDR3 length: 17 residues. CDR3 in DNA: TGCGCCAGCAGCTTGGTAGTAGCGGGGGGCCGGGTGGATACGCAGTATTTT. This translates into CASSLVVAGGRVDTQYF.

The J gene is TRBJ2-7, the V gene TRBV18; 10 positions agree with TRBD1. With 3 bases clipped from V and 5 bases from J, the junction kept 7 bases outside the gene matches. This CDR3 is built from 15 residues. From germline, CDR1 is KGHSH and CDR2 LQKENI. Here the CDR3 reads CASSPPGQGGNEQYF. For the CDR3, the DNA is TGTGCCAGCTCACCCCCAGGACAGGGGGGGAACGAGCAGTACTTC.

Only one count was recorded for this clone. Other DNA sequences in the same sample also yield this CDR3. This rearrangement joins TRBV18 to TRBJ1-2; 8 bases match TRBD1. Germline V gene sequence: CDR1 KGHSH, CDR2 LQKENI. The CDR3 contains 14 residues. The V and J ends lost 3 bases and 2 bases, in that order; junction bases with no gene match: 2. CDR3 in DNA: TGTGCCAGCTCACCCGGACAGGGAAACTATGGCTACACCTTC. As protein: CASSPGQGNYGYTF.

The V gene is TRBV7-9, the J gene TRBJ1-6; D not resolved. V was pared by 10 bases and J by 7 bases, with 11 bases between. CDR1 is SEHNR, CDR2 FQNEAQ, per germline (reference sequence). This CDR3 has 12 residues. The DNA of the CDR3 is TGTGCCATAAGGGCCTCCAATTCACCCCTCCACTTT. Its protein is CAIRASNSPLHF. Full variable domain (rest looked up from reference TRBV7-9 and TRBJ1-6): DTGVSQNPRHKITKRGQNVTFRCDPISEHNRLYWYRQTLGQGPEFLTYFQNEAQLEKSRLLSDRFSAERPKGSFSTLEIQRTEQGDSAMYLCAIRASNSPLHFGNGTRLTVT.

This chain joins TRBV6-2 or TRBV6-3 and TRBJ2-2; D is unclear. Germline CDR1 and CDR2: MNHEY and SVGEGT. This CDR3 region has 12 residues. V lost 2 bases to trimming and J lost 10 bases, with 8 bases between them. The CDR3 DNA reads as TGTGCCAGCAGTTACCCTCCCCCGGAGCTGTTTTTT. Protein sequence: CASSYPPPELFF.

J is TRBJ2-4 and V is TRBV19; 7 bases are a match to TRBD2. The V gene end was trimmed by 3 bases and the J gene end by 5 bases; junction bases not matched to a gene: 7. Germline V CDR1 and CDR2: LNHDA, SQIVND (reference sequence). The CDR3 runs 15 residues. CDR3: CASSIRRGRENIQYF. The CDR3 DNA reads as TGTGCCAGTAGTATTCGGCGGGGGAGGGAAAACATTCAGTACTTC. The whole variable domain, filled in from reference TRBV19 and TRBJ2-4, reads DGGITQSPKYLFRKEGQNVTLSCEQNLNHDAMYWYRQDPGQGLRLIYYSQIVNDFQKGDIAEGYSVSREKKESFPLTVTSAQKNPTAFYLCASSIRRGRENIQYFGAGTRLSVL.

This clone was observed a few times. The rearrangement uses TRBV10-3 and TRBJ2-7, with TRBD2 matching over 10 bases. J was trimmed by 6 bases and V by 6 bases; bases with no gene match: 14. Germline CDR1 ENHRY, CDR2 SYGVKD. This CDR3 is 16 amino acids long. CDR3: CAISAGLAGAECEQYF. The CDR3 DNA reads TGTGCCATCAGCGCCGGGCTAGCGGGGGCCGAATGCGAGCAGTACTTC.

The chain has TRBV12-5 and TRBJ1-1; tentatively, D is TRBD1 (5 bases). Trimming pared 7 bases from V and 0 bases from J, leaving 9 bases between. This CDR3 spans 13 amino acids. The germline V gene encodes CDR1 LGHNT and CDR2 FRNRAP. The CDR3 DNA reads TGTGCTAGTGTCGGGACGGTGAACACTGAAGCTTTCTTT. Translation: CASVGTVNTEAFF.

V and J are TRBV21-1 and TRBJ1-3. TRBV21-1 is an annotated pseudogene. This CDR3 is 16 amino acids long. CDR3 loop: CASSKDPGESGNTIYF. DNA for the CDR3: TGTGCCAGCAGCAAAGACCCGGGGGAGTCTGGAAACACCATATATTTT.

This clone was detected ten times or more. J is TRBJ1-5 and V is TRBV6-5; D is undetermined. Germline V gives CDR1 MNHEY, CDR2 SVGAGI. This CDR3 has 13 residues. V lost 6 bases and J lost 1, with 7 bases in between. The CDR3 DNA is TGTGCCAGCAGGGGAGGGAGCAATCAGCCCCAGCATTTT. As protein: CASRGGSNQPQHF.

The J gene is TRBJ2-7, the V gene TRBV11-2; a possible D gene is TRBD2 (6 bases). CDR1 is SGHAT and CDR2 is FQNNGV in the germline V gene. V was cut by 3 bases and J by 3 bases, with 18 bases left in between. The CDR3 is 16 amino acids. The CDR3 DNA sequence: TGTGCCAGCAGCTTGAGTCGTGCGGGGTCCCACTACGAGCAGTACTTC. Protein: CASSLSRAGSHYEQYF.